This T cell receptor beta chain stems from a study of neoadjuvant nivolumab and ipilimumab in lung cancer. In regard to this clone: Its antigen is as yet unknown.

Points from the study as a whole: Resected tumors had greater TCR richness and clonality than uninvolved lung. Only two of four nivolumab-treated tumors gained richness and clonality by surgery. Pathologic regression was not significantly tied to TCR clonality. Higher pretherapy blood TCR richness went with higher resected-tumor richness.

Germline CDR1 reads SEHNR; CDR2 reads FQNEAQ (reference sequence). Trimming removed 5 bases from V and 4 bases from J, with 8 bases in between. This CDR3 has 12 residues. Only in-frame clones appear in the TCRdb table, and some are missing; sequencing was by immunoSEQ multiplex PCR. The data contain 18,000 or so clones, 65% to 85% of them seen just once; the ten biggest clones take up 9%. The sequenced sample was tumor tissue, obtained after neoadjuvant nivolumab, alone or with ipilimumab, at or shortly before surgery. The receptor's source is an adult with non-small cell lung cancer. V usage is TRBV7-9 and J usage is TRBJ1-1; D remains unclear. DNA of the CDR3: TGTGCCAGCAGCCATACAGTCACTGAAGCTTTCTTT. Translating gives CASSHTVTEAFF. The full variable domain, with the rest looked up from reference TRBV7-9 and TRBJ1-1, is DTGVSQNPRHKITKRGQNVTFRCDPISEHNRLYWYRQTLGQGPEFLTYFQNEAQLEKSRLLSDRFSAERPKGSFSTLEIQRTEQGDSAMYLCASSHTVTEAFFGQGTRLTVV.